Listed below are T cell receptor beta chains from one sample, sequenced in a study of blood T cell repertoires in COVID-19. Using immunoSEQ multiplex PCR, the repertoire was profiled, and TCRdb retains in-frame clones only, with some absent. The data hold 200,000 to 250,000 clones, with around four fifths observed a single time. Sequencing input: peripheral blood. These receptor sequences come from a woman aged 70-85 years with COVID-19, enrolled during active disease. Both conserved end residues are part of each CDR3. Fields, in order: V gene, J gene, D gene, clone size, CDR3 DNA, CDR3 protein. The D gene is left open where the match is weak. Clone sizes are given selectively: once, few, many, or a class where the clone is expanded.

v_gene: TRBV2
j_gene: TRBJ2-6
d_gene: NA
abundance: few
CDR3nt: TGTGCCAGCAGTGCGAGCTCTGGGGCCAACGTCCTGACTTTC
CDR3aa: CASSASSGANVLTF

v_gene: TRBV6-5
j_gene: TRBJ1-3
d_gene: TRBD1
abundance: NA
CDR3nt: TGTGCCAGCAGTTATCGCACAGGGGTATCTGGAAACACCATATATTTT
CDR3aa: CASSYRTGVSGNTIYF

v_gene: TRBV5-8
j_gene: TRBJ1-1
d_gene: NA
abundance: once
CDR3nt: TGTGCCAGCAGCTTGGGAGTCAGGGTGGCCACTGAAGCTTTCTTT
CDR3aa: CASSLGVRVATEAFF

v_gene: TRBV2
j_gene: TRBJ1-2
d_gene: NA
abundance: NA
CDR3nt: TGTGCCAGCAGTGGAGGTCTGACAGTTTATGGCTACACCTTC
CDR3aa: CASSGGLTVYGYTF

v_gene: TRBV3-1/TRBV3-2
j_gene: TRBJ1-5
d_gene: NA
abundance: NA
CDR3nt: TGTGCCAGCAGCCAAATTATTAGCAATCAGCCCCAGCATTTT
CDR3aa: CASSQIISNQPQHF

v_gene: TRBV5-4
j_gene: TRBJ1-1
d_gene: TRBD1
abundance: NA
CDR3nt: TGTGCCAGCAACGGACAGGGGAACACTGAAGCTTTCTTT
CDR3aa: CASNGQGNTEAFF

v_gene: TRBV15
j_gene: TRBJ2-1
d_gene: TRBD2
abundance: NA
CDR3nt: TGTGCCACCAGCAGAGATCTAGGAGCGGGAGTATCCTACAATGAGCAGTTCTTC
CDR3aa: CATSRDLGAGVSYNEQFF

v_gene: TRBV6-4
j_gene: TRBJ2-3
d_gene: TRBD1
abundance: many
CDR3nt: TGTGCCAGCAGTGAGACAGGGACAGATACGCAGTATTTT
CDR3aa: CASSETGTDTQYF

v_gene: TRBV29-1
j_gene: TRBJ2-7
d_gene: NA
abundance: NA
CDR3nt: TGCAGCGTTGGGGTTGGAACTAGCTCCTACGAGCAGTACTTC
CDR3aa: CSVGVGTSSYEQYF

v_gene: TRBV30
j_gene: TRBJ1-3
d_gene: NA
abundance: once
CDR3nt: TGTGCCTGGAGTACAGGGAAGGGTGGAAACACCATATATTTT
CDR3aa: CAWSTGKGGNTIYF

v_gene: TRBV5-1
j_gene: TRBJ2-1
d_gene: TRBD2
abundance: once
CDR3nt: TGCGCCAGCAGTCGTTTTAGCGGGAGGGCCGGGGATGAGCAGTTCTTC
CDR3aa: CASSRFSGRAGDEQFF

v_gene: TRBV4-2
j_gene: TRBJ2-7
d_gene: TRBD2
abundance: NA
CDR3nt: TGTGCCAGCAGCCAAATCAGCGGGATTAGTTACGAGCAGTACTTC
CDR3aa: CASSQISGISYEQYF

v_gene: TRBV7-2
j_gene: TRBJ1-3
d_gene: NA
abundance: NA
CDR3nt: TGTGCCAGCAGCCCCCGACGGACTACTGGAAACACCATATATTTT
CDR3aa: CASSPRRTTGNTIYF

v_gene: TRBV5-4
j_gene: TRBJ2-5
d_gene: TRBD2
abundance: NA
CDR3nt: TGTGCCAGCCTACCTAGCGGGACTCAGAAAGAGACCCAGTACTTC
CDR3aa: CASLPSGTQKETQYF

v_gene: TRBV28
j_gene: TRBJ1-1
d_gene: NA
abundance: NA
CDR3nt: TGTGCCAGCAGTCGCCTCCTACAGGGCTCGATGGGAAAGGGCACTGAAGCTTTCTTT
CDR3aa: CASSRLLQGSMGKGTEAFF

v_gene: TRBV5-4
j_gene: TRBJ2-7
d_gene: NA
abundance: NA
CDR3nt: TGTGCCAGCAGCTTGAGACAGTCCTACGAGCAGTACTTC
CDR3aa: CASSLRQSYEQYF

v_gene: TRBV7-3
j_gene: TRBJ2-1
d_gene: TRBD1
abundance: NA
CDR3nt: TGTGCCAGCAGGTTCCCCGGGACAGGGTCCAATGAGCAGTTCTTC
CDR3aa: CASRFPGTGSNEQFF